The 18 T cell receptor beta chains in this list originate from one sample, sequenced in a study of T cell responses to AZD1222 COVID-19 vaccine. Method: immunoSEQ multiplex PCR; TCRdb's copy keeps in-frame clones and lacks some. The sample contains 150,000 to 200,000 clones, about nine tenths of which appear only once. Specimen: peripheral blood, collected 28 days after the second AZD1222 dose. The receptors here all came from an adult who received the AZD1222 COVID-19 vaccine.

The genes are TRBV13 and TRBJ2-3; no clear D gene. This CDR3 is built from 13 residues. Trimming removed 0 bases at V and 7 bases at J, with 8 bases between. CDR1 and CDR2 (germline): PRHDT, FYEKMQ (reference sequence). The CDR3 region is CASSLGGSNTQYF. CDR3 bases: TGTGCCAGCAGCTTAGGAGGGTCAAATACGCAGTATTTT.

This chain's CDR3 is CASSLAGTGAEKLFF. In nucleotides, the CDR3 is TGTGCCAGCAGCTTAGCCGGGACAGGGGCTGAAAAACTGTTTTTT. The chain couples TRBV7-2 to TRBJ1-4; 10 positions agree with TRBD1. The germline V gene has CDR1 SGHTA and CDR2 FQGNSA. The CDR3 totals 15 residues. V dropped 0 bases and J dropped 7; count of bases not matched to a gene: 2.

V gene TRBV10-3 combines with J gene TRBJ2-2; D assignment may be TRBD1 or TRBD2 (5 bases each). The V end was cut by 4 bases, the J end by 1 base, with 16 bases between. The CDR3 length is 17 residues. Germline V gene data show CDR1 as ENHRY and CDR2 as SYGVKD. CDR3 coding DNA: TGTGCCATCAGTGCAACGGGGCGAGGGATGAACACCGGGGAGCTGTTTTTT. Residues: CAISATGRGMNTGELFF.

This chain uses TRBV28 with TRBJ1-1; the D is unclear. Germline assignment: CDR1 MDHEN and CDR2 SYDVKM. The V and J ends lost 6 bases and 7 bases respectively, with 15 bases between them. CDR3 length equals 13 residues. CDR3 protein: CASRRTGEGEAFF. The CDR3, as DNA: TGTGCCAGCAGGAGGACGGGTGAGGGTGAAGCTTTCTTT.

The chain combines TRBV5-5 with TRBJ2-7; D remains unclear. CDR1 SGHKS and CDR2 YYEKEE come from the germline V gene (reference sequence). The CDR3 contains 14 residues. The V gene lost 5 bases and the J gene lost 3 bases, with 15 bases spanning the gap. The CDR3 here is CASRAGDYYYEQYF. In DNA, the CDR3 is TGTGCCAGCAGGGCCGGAGATTACTACTACGAGCAGTACTTC.

This clone has just one count. The rearrangement uses TRBV19 and TRBJ2-3, with 9 bases identical to TRBD2. The germline V gene has CDR1 LNHDA and CDR2 SQIVND (reference sequence). This CDR3 region has 15 residues. With 6 bases clipped from V and 7 bases from J, the junction kept 11 bases outside the gene matches. The CDR3 region has the DNA TGTGCCAGTAGCTCGAGTTTAGCGGGAGCTTATACGCAGTATTTT. Protein: CASSSSLAGAYTQYF.

The V gene is TRBV18, the J gene TRBJ1-1; D gene ambiguous. Looked up from germline, CDR1 is KGHSH and CDR2 is LQKENI. The CDR3 sequence is 14 residues long. V was cut by 3 bases and J by 1 base, with 9 bases left in between. The CDR3 DNA follows: TGTGCCAGCTCACCTAACGCAGAGAACACTGAAGCTTTCTTT. Encoded protein: CASSPNAENTEAFF.

The CDR3 region has the DNA TGCGCCAGCAGCCAAGGCTTCAAGTGGGGCAATGAGCAGTTCTTC. This sequence encodes CASSQGFKWGNEQFF. The V gene is TRBV4-3, the J gene TRBJ2-1; no clear D gene. With 1 base removed from V and 6 bases from J, the gap between germline ends came to 13 bases. The germline V gene encodes CDR1 LGHNA and CDR2 YSLEER. The CDR3 extends over 15 amino acids.

This chain uses TRBV7-2 with TRBJ2-7; D may correspond to TRBD1 or TRBD2 (6 bases each). Germline values: CDR1 SGHTA, CDR2 FQGNSA. The CDR3 length is 13 residues. With 10 bases removed from V and 4 bases from J, the gap between germline ends came to 17 bases. This CDR3 is CATKRGEMYEQYF. The CDR3 region has the DNA TGTGCCACCAAGAGGGGGGAAATGTACGAGCAGTACTTC.

This chain uses TRBV5-1 with TRBJ2-3; a possible D gene is TRBD2 (6 bases). The germline V gene has CDR1 SGHRS and CDR2 YFSETQ. The V end was cut by 2 bases, the J end by 3 bases, with 13 bases between. This CDR3 region has 15 residues. CDR3 in DNA: TGCGCCAGCAGCTTAAAACTAGCTGCGACAGATACGCAGTATTTT. Its translation is CASSLKLAATDTQYF.

This clone was observed a handful of times. This chain uses TRBV28 with TRBJ1-2; D unclear. The CDR3 contains 13 residues. V was trimmed by 4 bases and J by 4 bases, leaving 10 bases between them. In germline, CDR1 is MDHEN, CDR2 SYDVKM. The CDR3 here is CASSSGNIYGYTF. CDR3 nucleotide sequence: TGTGCCAGCAGTTCCGGGAACATCTATGGCTACACCTTC.

V is TRBV12-3 or TRBV12-4 and J is TRBJ2-1; D unclear. V lost 6 bases, J lost 10 bases, and 16 bases lay in between. This CDR3 has 13 residues. The CDR3: CASSLLGILEQFF. The CDR3 region has the DNA TGTGCCAGCAGCCTCCTGGGAATACTCGAGCAGTTCTTC.

J is TRBJ1-2 and V is TRBV20-1; no clear D. The CDR3 runs 11 residues. Germline lookup yields CDR1 DFQATT and CDR2 SNEGSKA (reference sequence). CDR3 amino acids: CSPAGLRGYTF. The CDR3 DNA reads as TGCAGCCCCGCCGGACTTCGAGGCTACACCTTC.

The rearrangement joins TRBV21-1 to TRBJ2-5; the table's D call of TRBD1 was not tested on the DNA. TRBV21-1 is flagged as a pseudogene. The CDR3 has 14 residues. The CDR3 DNA is TGTGCCAGCAGCATAAAACAGGGCCCCGGAGCCCAGTACTTC. As protein: CASSIKQGPGAQYF.

V and J are TRBV19 and TRBJ2-3; D may be TRBD1 or TRBD2 (5 bases each). This CDR3 is built from 15 residues. Trimming left V 2 bases short and J 6 bases short, with 15 bases between. Germline V lookup: CDR1 LNHDA, CDR2 SQIVND (reference sequence). The CDR3: CASSIRGPGRDTQYF. The DNA for the CDR3 is TGTGCCAGTAGTATAAGGGGACCGGGAAGGGATACGCAGTATTTT.

This chain uses TRBV28 with TRBJ1-5; possible D gene TRBD1, 5 bases. The CDR3 is 17 amino acids. Germline CDR1 is MDHEN and CDR2 is SYDVKM. V was trimmed by 6 bases and J by 9 bases, leaving 27 bases between them. CDR3 nucleotides: TGTGCCAGCAGCCTAAACCGTCAGGGACGGACGATTTGGCCCCAGCATTTT. It is translated as CASSLNRQGRTIWPQHF.

The rearrangement links TRBV2 to TRBJ1-2, with 9 bases lining up with TRBD1. Germline CDR1 is SNHLY and CDR2 is FYNNEI. The CDR3 extends over 14 amino acids. J gave up 6 bases and V 8 bases, and 10 bases lay outside the gene matches. CDR3 region: CASDRTGVFDGYTF. CDR3 nucleotide sequence: TGTGCCAGCGATAGGACAGGGGTTTTCGATGGCTACACCTTC.

This clone was picked up one time. The rearrangement joins TRBV3-1 (or the pseudogene TRBV3-2) to TRBJ2-4; D is possibly TRBD2 (7 bases). CDR1 LGHDT and CDR2 YNNKEL come from the germline V gene (reference sequence). The CDR3 runs to 13 residues. V shed 8 bases and J shed 10 bases, with 18 bases lying between them. The CDR3 sequence: CASGLSGGEIQYF. The CDR3 region has the DNA TGTGCCAGCGGCTTGTCGGGGGGCGAAATTCAGTACTTC.